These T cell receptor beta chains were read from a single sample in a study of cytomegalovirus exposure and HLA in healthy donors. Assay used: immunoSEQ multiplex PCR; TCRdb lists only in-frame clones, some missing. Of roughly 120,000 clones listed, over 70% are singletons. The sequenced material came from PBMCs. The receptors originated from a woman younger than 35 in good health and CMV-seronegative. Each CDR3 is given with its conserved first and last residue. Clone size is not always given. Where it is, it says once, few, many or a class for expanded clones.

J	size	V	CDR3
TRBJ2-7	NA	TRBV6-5	CASSFGDRGFYEQYF
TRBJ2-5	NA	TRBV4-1	CASSQGLQSKETQYF
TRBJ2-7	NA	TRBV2	CASSVGSGGALHPYEQYF
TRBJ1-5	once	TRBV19	CASSARDRVGNQPQHF
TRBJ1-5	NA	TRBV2	CASSAQGEVQPQHF
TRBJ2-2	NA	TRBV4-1	CASSQGQHAANTGELFF
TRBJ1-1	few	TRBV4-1	CASSPTGAPEAFF
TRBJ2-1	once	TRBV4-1	CASSQGLEEEQFF
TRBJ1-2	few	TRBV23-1	CASSQYREGYGYTF
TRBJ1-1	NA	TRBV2	CASSLQGSTEAFF
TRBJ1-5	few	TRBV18	CASSPDRHQPQHF
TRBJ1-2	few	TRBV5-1	CASSFDSALNGYTF
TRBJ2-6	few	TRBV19	CASSQGSGANVLTF
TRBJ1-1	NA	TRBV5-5	CASSSGLNTEAFF
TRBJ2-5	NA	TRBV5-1	CASRISLQETQYF
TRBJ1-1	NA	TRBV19	CASSPEGRTEAFF
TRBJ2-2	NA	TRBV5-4	CASSLIRNTGELFF
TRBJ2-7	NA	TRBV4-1	CASSPNYRGAQNEQYF
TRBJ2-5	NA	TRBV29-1	CSVAPPEEQETQYF
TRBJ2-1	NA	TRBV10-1	CASSGMSGGALNEQFF
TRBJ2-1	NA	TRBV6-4	CASSALGTSGGVEQFF
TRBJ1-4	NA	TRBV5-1	CASSPLTATNEKLFF
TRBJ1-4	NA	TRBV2	CASRITGAGRTTNEKLFF
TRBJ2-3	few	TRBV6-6	CASSDFTDTQYF
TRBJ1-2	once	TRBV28	CASSYNAGYGYTF
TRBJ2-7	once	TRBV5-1	CASSLGAGTYEQYF
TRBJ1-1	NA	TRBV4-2	CASSQDRVNTEAFF
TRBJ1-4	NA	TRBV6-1	CASSDRGEKLFF
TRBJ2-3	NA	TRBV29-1	CSVGRTSGGDTQYF
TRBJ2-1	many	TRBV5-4	CASSPRLAGGVGNEQFF
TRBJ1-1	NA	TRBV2	CASRRIMNTEAFF
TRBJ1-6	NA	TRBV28	CAYKEGAYNSPLHF
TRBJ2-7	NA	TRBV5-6	CASSYDWDTYEQYF
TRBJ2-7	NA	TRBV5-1	CASSFGPSGGREQYF
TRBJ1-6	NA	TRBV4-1	CASSQGDRDSYNSPLHF
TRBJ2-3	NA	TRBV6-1	CASHRGFTDTQYF
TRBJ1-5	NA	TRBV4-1	CASKTQGAGNQPQHF
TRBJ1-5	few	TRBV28	CASRSNREGGHF
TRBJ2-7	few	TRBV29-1	CSVVGDRGPYEQYF
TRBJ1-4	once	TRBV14	CASSRRDRGRYEKLFF
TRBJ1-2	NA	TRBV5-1	CASSFVGDYGYTF
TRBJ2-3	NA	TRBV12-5	CASGLRGTDTQYF
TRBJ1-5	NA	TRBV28	CASTPQGDSNQPQHF
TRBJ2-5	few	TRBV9	CASSAEPGLATETQYF
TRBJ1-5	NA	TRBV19	CASSIGVNSNQPQHF
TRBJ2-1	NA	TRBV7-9	CASSQGLYNEQFF
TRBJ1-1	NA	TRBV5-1	CASSFMTPSRGTGGMNTEAFF
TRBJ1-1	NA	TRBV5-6	CASSLESGQVNTEAFF
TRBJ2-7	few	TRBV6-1	CASMTGAYEQYF
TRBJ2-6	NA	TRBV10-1	CASRGGRGESSGANVLTF
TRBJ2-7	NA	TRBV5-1	CASSPSMGGYGYEQYF
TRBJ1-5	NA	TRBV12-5	CASAPGQGKNQPQHF
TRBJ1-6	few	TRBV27	CASSPLRNSPLHF
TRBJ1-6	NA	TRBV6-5	CASRGAGDNSPLHF
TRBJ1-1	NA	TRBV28	CASSPTLAGQTEAFF
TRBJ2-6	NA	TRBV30	CAWRKFSALSSGANVLTF